The clone carrying this TCR beta chain was picked up one time. The PCR used 60 Vbeta and 13 Jbeta primers. Assay used: immunoSEQ multiplex PCR; TCRdb lists only in-frame clones, some missing. The sample carries under 200,000 clones, about nine tenths recorded once. This sample stems from a study of cytomegalovirus exposure and HLA in healthy donors. The germline V gene encodes CDR1 LNHDA and CDR2 SQIVND (reference sequence). The CDR3 covers 20 residues. J lost 3 bases, V lost 4 bases, and 20 bases had no gene match. The material sequenced was PBMCs. The sequence derives from a boy between 2 and 15 years old in good health and CMV-seronegative. The rearrangement uses TRBV19 and TRBJ2-1, with TRBD1 matching over 8 bases. CDR3 protein: CASSKRAGGNVKKLYNEQFF. As DNA, the CDR3 is TGTGCCAGTAGTAAACGGGCAGGGGGCAACGTTAAGAAACTCTACAATGAGCAGTTCTTC.